This T cell receptor (beta chain) was sequenced during a study of vaccination and CD4 T cells after COVID-19. Study overall: Nasal swab PCR had detected SARS-CoV-2 in convalescent patients, nine mild and one severe. Convalescent persons amounted to six males plus four females, two of whom were Hispanic. Controls used CEFX viral epitopes (positive), HIV-1 Nef peptides (negative), or no peptide. Study-wide results and caveats: Convalescent patients had a median 86.3% of reactive clones appearing only post-vaccination.

CDR1 is SGHTA, CDR2 FQGNSA, per germline. The CDR3 covers 15 residues. Germline trimming cut 4 bases from V and 0 bases from J; bases unmatched to any gene: 5. The Oncomine TCR Beta short-read assay sequenced DNA from cultured CD4+ T cells. TCRdb re-analysed the PCR reads in MiXCR, keeping a single row per CDR3 protein. The data show around 18,000 distinct CDR3 sequences, just over 70% seen once. Treatment of the sample: roughly 11-day PBMC culture with coronavirus spike peptide pools or control peptides (ViraFEST assay). With regard to this clonotype: Its antigen remains unidentified.

The sample comprised CD4+ T cells from blood, cultured in vitro. V gene TRBV7-2 combines with J gene TRBJ1-1, with TRBD1 matching 7 bases. This TCR derives from a human donor who had recovered from COVID-19. The CDR3 coding sequence is TGTGCCAGCAGCTCGATGGGACAGCTGAACACTGAAGCTTTCTTT. It translates to CASSSMGQLNTEAFF.